This T cell receptor beta chain was sequenced for a study of cytomegalovirus exposure and HLA in healthy donors. Overall study findings and caveats: A later analysis linked a missense DCLRE1C variant to TCR beta V- and J-gene trimming.

The CDR3 covers 15 residues. V was cut by 1 base and J by 5 bases, with 15 bases left in between. Germline lookup yields CDR1 LNHNV and CDR2 YYDKDF (reference sequence). To note about this clone: The antigen is unknown.

The PCR employed 60 Vbeta primers together with 13 Jbeta primers. Data came from immunoSEQ multiplex PCR; TCRdb stores just in-frame clones and leaves some out. Altogether roughly 200,000 clones are present, around 79% being singletons, with the ten largest covering approximately 0.69%. This chain uses TRBV15 with TRBJ2-7; a weak D match, TRBD2 (5 bases). Sequenced sample: PBMCs. The sequence was collected from a woman between 40 and 55 years old in good health and CMV-seronegative. The DNA of the CDR3 is TGTGCCACCAGCAGAGTCATGGGAGAGGACCACGAGCAGTACTTC. This gives the protein CATSRVMGEDHEQYF.